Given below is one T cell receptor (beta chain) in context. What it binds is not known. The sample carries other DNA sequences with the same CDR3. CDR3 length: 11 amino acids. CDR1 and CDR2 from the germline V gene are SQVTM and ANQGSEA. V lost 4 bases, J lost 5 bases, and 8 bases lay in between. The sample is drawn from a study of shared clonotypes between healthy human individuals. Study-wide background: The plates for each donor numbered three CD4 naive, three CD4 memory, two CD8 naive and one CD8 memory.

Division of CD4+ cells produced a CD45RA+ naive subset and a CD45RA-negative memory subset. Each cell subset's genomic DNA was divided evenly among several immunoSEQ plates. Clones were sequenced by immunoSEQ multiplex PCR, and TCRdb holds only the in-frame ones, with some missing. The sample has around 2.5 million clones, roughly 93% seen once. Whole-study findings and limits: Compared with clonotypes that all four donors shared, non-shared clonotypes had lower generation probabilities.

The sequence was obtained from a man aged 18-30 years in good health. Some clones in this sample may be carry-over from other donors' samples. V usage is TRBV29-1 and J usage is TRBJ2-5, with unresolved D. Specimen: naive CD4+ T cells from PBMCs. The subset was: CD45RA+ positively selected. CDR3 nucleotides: TGCAGCGTTGTGGGATGGGAGACCCAGTACTTC. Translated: CSVVGWETQYF.